This T cell receptor beta chain was documented in a study of control samples from healthy donors and cancer patients. The CDR3 sequence is 14 residues long. Germline V gene data show CDR1 as LNHDA and CDR2 as SQIVND (reference sequence). Between the trimmed V and J ends, which lost 1 base and 7 bases, there was a span of 8 bases. The assay was immunoSEQ multiplex PCR, and TCRdb's table has in-frame clones only and misses some. The data show over 90,000 clones, 90% to 95% seen once. The chain links TRBV19 to TRBJ1-6; maybe TRBD1 (5 bases). The sequence derives from a young woman in good health. What was sequenced was blood. The CDR3 here is CASSIGQLNSPLHF. The CDR3, as DNA: TGTGCCAGTAGTATAGGACAGCTCAATTCACCCCTCCACTTT.